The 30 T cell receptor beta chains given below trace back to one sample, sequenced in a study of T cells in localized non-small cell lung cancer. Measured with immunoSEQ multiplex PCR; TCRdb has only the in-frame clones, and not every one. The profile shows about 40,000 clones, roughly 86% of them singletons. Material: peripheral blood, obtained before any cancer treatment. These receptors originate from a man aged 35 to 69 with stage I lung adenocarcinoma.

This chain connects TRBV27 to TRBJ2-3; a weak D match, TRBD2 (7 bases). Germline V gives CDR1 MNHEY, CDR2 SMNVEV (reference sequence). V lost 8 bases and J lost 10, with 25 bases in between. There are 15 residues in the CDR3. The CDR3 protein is CASAGLGGTSMAQYF. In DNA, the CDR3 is TGTGCCAGCGCTGGACTAGGGGGGACTTCGATGGCGCAGTATTTT.

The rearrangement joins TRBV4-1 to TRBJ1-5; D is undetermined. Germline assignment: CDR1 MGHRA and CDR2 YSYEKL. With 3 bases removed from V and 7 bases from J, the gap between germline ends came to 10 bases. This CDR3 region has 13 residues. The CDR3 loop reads CASSHATEQPQHF. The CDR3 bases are TGCGCCAGCAGCCACGCGACTGAGCAGCCCCAGCATTTT.

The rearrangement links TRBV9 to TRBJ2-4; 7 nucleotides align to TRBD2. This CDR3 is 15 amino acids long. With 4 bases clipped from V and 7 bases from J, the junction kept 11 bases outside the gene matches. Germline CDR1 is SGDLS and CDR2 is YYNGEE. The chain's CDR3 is CASSPSGRRGNIQYF. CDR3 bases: TGTGCCAGCAGCCCCTCTGGGCGGCGGGGGAACATTCAGTACTTC.

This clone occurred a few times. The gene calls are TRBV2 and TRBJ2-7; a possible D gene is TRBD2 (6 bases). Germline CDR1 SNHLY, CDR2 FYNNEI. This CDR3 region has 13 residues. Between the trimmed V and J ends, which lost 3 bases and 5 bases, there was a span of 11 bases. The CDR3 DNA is TGTGCCAGCAGTGAGGGGGGTCTCAACGAGCAGTACTTC. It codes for CASSEGGLNEQYF.

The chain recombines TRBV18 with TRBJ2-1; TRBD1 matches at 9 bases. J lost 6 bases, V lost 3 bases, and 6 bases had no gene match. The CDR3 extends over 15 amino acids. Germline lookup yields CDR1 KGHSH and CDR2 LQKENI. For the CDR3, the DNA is TGTGCCAGCTCACCCGGGACAGGGAATTCCAATGAGCAGTTCTTC. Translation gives CASSPGTGNSNEQFF.

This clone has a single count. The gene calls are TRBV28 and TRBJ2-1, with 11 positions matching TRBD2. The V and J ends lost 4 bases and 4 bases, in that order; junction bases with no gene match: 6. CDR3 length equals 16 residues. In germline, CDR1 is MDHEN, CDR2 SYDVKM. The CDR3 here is CASSSPGLAVYNEQFF. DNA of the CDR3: TGTGCCAGCAGTTCCCCGGGACTAGCGGTTTACAATGAGCAGTTCTTC.

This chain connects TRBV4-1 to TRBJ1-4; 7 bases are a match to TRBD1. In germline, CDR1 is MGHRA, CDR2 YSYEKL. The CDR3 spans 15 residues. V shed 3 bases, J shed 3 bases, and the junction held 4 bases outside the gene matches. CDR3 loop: CASSQEGAANEKLFF. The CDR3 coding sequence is TGCGCCAGCAGCCAGGAGGGGGCCGCTAATGAAAAACTGTTTTTT.

CDR3 protein: CASSPRSGVYEQYF. CDR3 bases: TGTGCCAGCTCACCGCGCAGCGGGGTCTACGAGCAGTACTTC. This sequence joins TRBV18 and TRBJ2-7, with 7 bases lining up with TRBD2. Germline V gene data show CDR1 as KGHSH and CDR2 as LQKENI. The CDR3 loop spans 14 amino acids. The V and J ends lost 3 bases and 3 bases, in that order; junction bases with no gene match: 5.

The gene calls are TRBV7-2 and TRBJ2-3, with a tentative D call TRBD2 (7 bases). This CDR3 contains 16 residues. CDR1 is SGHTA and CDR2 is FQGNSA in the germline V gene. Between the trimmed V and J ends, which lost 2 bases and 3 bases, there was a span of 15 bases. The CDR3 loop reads CASSLYGGGGTDTQYF. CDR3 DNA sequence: TGTGCCAGCAGCTTATATGGCGGGGGCGGGACAGATACGCAGTATTTT.

CDR3 DNA: TGTGCCAGTAACCTTTTGACAGAATGTTACGAGCAGTACTTC. It codes for CASNLLTECYEQYF. The V call is TRBV19, the J call TRBJ2-7; tentatively, D is TRBD1 (5 bases). The germline CDR1 and CDR2 sequences are LNHDA and SQIVND (reference sequence). There are 14 residues in the CDR3. Trimming left V 7 bases short and J 4 bases short, with 17 bases between. Full variable domain (outside the CDR3, taken from reference TRBV19 and TRBJ2-7): DGGITQSPKYLFRKEGQNVTLSCEQNLNHDAMYWYRQDPGQGLRLIYYSQIVNDFQKGDIAEGYSVSREKKESFPLTVTSAQKNPTAFYLCASNLLTECYEQYFGPGTRLTVT.

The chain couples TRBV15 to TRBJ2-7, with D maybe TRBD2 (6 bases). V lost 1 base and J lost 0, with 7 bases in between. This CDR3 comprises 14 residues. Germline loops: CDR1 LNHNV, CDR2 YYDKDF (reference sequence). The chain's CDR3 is CATSRGGTSYEQYF. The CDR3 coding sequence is TGTGCCACCAGCAGAGGCGGGACCTCCTACGAGCAGTACTTC.

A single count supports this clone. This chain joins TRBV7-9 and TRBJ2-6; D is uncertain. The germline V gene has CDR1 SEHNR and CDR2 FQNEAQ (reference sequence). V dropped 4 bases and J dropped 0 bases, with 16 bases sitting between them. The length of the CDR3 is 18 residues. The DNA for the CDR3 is TGTGCCAGCAGCTCAAACCGAGAGGCGCTCTCTGGGGCCAACGTCCTGACTTTC. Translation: CASSSNREALSGANVLTF.

The CDR3 loop reads CASSYVSGNEQFF. The CDR3, as DNA: TGTGCCAGCAGCTACGTCTCAGGGAATGAGCAGTTCTTC. The chain joins TRBV11-2 to TRBJ2-1, with a tentative D call TRBD1 (5 bases). Trimming shortened V by 4 bases and J by 7 bases, and 11 bases separated the two germline ends. The CDR3 is 13 residues long. Germline V CDR1 and CDR2: SGHAT, FQNNGV. The full variable domain, its missing parts supplied by reference TRBV11-2 and TRBJ2-1, is EAGVAQSPRYKIIEKRQSVAFWCNPISGHATLYWYQQILGQGPKLLIQFQNNGVVDDSQLPKDRFSAERLKGVDSTLKIQPAKLEDSAVYLCASSYVSGNEQFFGPGTRLTVL.

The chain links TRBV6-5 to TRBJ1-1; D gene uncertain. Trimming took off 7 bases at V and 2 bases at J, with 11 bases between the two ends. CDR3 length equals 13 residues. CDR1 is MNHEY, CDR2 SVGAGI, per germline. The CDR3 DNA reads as TGTGCCAGCAAAACCAGCCTTAACACTGAAGCTTTCTTT. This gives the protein CASKTSLNTEAFF.

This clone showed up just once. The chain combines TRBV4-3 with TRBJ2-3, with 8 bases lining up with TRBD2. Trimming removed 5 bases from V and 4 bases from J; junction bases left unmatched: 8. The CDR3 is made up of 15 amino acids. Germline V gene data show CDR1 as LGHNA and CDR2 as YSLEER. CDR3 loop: CASSTRTSWADTQYF. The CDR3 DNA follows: TGCGCCAGCAGCACCCGGACTAGCTGGGCAGATACGCAGTATTTT.

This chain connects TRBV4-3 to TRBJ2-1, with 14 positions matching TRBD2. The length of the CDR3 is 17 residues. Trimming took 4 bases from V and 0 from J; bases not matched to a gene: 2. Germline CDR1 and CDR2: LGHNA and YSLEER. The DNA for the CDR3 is TGCGCCAGCAGCCGACTAGCGGGAGGGAGCTCCTACAATGAGCAGTTCTTC. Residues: CASSRLAGGSSYNEQFF.

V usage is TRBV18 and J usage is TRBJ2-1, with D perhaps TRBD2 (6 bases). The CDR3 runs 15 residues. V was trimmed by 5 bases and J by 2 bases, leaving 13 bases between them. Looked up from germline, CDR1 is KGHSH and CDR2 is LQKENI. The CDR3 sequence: CASSGSAGTYNEQFF. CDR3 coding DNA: TGTGCCAGCTCAGGTTCCGCGGGAACCTACAATGAGCAGTTCTTC. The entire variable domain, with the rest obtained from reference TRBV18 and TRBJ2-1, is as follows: NAGVMQNPRHLVRRRGQEARLRCSPMKGHSHVYWYRQLPEEGLKFMVYLQKENIIDESGMPKERFSAEFPKEGPSILRIQQVVRGDSAAYFCASSGSAGTYNEQFFGPGTRLTVL.

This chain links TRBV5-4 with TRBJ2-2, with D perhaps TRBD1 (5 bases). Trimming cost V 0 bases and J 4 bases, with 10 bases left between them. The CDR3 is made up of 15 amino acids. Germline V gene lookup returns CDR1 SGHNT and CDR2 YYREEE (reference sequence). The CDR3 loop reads CASSLEQVLTGELFF. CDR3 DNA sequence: TGTGCCAGCAGCTTGGAACAGGTCCTCACCGGGGAGCTGTTTTTT.

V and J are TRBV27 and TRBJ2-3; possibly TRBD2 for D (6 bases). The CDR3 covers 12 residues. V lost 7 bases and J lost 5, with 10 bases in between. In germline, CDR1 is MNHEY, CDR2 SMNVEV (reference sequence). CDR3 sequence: CASNSGLDTQYF. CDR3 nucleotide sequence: TGTGCCAGCAACAGCGGGTTAGATACGCAGTATTTT.

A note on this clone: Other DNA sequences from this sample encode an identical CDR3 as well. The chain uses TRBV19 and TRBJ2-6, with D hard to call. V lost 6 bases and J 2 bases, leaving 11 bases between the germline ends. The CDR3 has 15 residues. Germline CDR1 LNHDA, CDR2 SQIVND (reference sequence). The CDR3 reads CASSSSPAGANVLTF. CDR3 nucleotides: TGTGCCAGTAGCAGTTCTCCTGCTGGGGCCAACGTCCTGACTTTC.

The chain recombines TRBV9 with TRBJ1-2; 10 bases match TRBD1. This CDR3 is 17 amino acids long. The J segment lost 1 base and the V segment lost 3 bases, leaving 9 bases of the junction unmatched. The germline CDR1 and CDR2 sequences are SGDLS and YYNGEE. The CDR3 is CASSGTGQGRFNYGYTF. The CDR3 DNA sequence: TGTGCCAGCAGCGGGACGGGACAGGGGCGGTTTAACTATGGCTACACCTTC.

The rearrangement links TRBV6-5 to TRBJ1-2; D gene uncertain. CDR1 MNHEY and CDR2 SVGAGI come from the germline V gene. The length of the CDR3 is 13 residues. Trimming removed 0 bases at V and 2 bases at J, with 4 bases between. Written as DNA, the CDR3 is TGTGCCAGCAGTTACTCAGAAAACTATGGCTACACCTTC. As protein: CASSYSENYGYTF.

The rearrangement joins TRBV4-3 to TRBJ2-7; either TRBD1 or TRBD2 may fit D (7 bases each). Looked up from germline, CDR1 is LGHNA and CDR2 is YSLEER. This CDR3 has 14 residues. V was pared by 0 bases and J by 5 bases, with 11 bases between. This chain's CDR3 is CASSQDRGRDEQYF. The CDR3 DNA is TGCGCCAGCAGCCAAGACAGGGGGAGGGACGAGCAGTACTTC.

The DNA for the CDR3 is TGCGCCAGCAGTCAATCGTCCGCAGGTCCTTGCTACGAGCAGTACTTC. Amino acid sequence: CASSQSSAGPCYEQYF. This chain joins TRBV23-1 and TRBJ2-7, with no clear D. TRBV23-1 is labeled an ORF, and its function is uncertain. This CDR3 contains 16 residues. V shed 0 bases and J shed 3 bases, with 15 bases lying between them.

The CDR3 nucleotides read TGTGCCAGCAGGGGGACTAGTCCCTTTGTGCAGTACTTC. Protein: CASRGTSPFVQYF. The V and J genes are TRBV27 and TRBJ2-7; 8 nucleotides match TRBD2. Germline assignment: CDR1 MNHEY and CDR2 SMNVEV (reference sequence). This CDR3 comprises 13 residues. The trim removed 6 bases at V and 9 bases at J, leaving 10 bases unmatched.

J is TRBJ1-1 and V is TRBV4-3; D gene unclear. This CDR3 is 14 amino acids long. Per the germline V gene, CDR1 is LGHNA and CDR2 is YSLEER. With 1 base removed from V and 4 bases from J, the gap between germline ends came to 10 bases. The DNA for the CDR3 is TGCGCCAGCAGCCAAGCCTCTGATGGCACTGAAGCTTTCTTT. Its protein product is CASSQASDGTEAFF.

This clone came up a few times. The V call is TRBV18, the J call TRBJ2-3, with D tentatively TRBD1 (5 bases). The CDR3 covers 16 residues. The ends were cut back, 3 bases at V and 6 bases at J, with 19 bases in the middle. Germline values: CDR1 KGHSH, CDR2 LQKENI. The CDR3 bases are TGTGCCAGCTCACCTCGGGTAGGGGTTAGCTCCGATACGCAGTATTTT. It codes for CASSPRVGVSSDTQYF. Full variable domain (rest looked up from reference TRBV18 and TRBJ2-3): NAGVMQNPRHLVRRRGQEARLRCSPMKGHSHVYWYRQLPEEGLKFMVYLQKENIIDESGMPKERFSAEFPKEGPSILRIQQVVRGDSAAYFCASSPRVGVSSDTQYFGPGTRLTVL.

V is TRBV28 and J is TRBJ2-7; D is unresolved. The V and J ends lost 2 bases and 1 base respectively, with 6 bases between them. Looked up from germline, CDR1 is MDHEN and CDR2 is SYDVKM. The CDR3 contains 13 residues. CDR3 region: CASSLVTSYEQYF. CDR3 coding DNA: TGTGCCAGCAGTTTAGTGACGTCCTACGAGCAGTACTTC.

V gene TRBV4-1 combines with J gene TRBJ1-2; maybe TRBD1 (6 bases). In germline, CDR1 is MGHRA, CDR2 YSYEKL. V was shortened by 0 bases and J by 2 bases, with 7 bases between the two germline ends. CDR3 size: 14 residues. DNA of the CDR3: TGCGCCAGCAGCCAAGACAGGGGCAACTATGGCTACACCTTC. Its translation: CASSQDRGNYGYTF.

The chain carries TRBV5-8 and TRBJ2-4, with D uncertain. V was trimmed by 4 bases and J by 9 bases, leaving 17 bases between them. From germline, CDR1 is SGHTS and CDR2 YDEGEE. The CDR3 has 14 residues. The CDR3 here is CASSPQLATSIQYF. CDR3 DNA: TGTGCCAGCAGCCCGCAGTTGGCTACGTCCATTCAGTACTTC.